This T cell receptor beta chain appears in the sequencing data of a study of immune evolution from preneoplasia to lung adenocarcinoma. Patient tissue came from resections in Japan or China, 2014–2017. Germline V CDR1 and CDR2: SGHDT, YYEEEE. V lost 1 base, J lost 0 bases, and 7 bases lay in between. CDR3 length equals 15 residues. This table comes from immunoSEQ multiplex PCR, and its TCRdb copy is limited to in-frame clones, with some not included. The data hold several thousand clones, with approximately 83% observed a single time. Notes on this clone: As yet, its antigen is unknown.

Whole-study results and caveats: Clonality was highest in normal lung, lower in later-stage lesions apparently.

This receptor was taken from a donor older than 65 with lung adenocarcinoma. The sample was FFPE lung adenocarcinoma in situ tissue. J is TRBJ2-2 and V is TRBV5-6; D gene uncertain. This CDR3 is CASSLNPANTGELFF. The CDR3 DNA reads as TGTGCCAGCAGCTTGAACCCTGCGAACACCGGGGAGCTGTTTTTT.